The clone carrying this T cell receptor (beta chain) was seen repeatedly, ten times or more. The antigen is undetermined. For TCR, cDNA came from 5'RACE template switching, which added a universal primer site and UMIs. TCRdb re-analysed the 5' RACE reads in MiXCR, keeping a single row per CDR3 protein. The sample records a few hundred thousand distinct CDR3 sequences, roughly 3.5% being singletons. V lost 2 bases, J lost 3 bases, and 14 bases lay in between. CDR3 length: 16 residues. Germline V gene data show CDR1 as SEHNR and CDR2 as FQNEAQ (reference sequence). These data belong to a study of T cells after yellow fever vaccination. Overall study results and limits: Booster sampling recovered most clones from primary vaccination (approximately 96% CD4, around 90% CD8).

The sample was PBMCs, taken 15 days after the yellow fever booster vaccination. The chain joins TRBV7-9 to TRBJ2-1, with no clear D. This sequence originates from a man between 18 and 35 years old who received the YFV17D yellow fever vaccine. In nucleotides, the CDR3 is TGTGCCAGCAGCTTACCCCGCCACCCCCTCTACAATGAGCAGTTCTTC. This translates into CASSLPRHPLYNEQFF.